This note documents a single T cell receptor (beta chain) sequence. The sample belongs to a study of blood T cell repertoires in COVID-19. The overall study: From the United States, Italy and Spain came samples of acute and convalescent COVID-19. From T cells, B-cell-depleted T cells, or PBMCs came the material, which was cDNA or gDNA.

V dropped 0 bases and J dropped 0; count of bases not matched to a gene: 6. Germline-derived CDR1 and CDR2 are KGHSH and LQKENI. CDR3 size: 19 residues. In the source study's methods: From reference gene primer amplification, estimates of nucleated cell counts were derived. TCRdb's copy holds only in-frame clones and misses some; the assay was immunoSEQ multiplex PCR. V and J calls and clone size follow that table, whereas D and trimming were derived from the DNA. The sample consists of hundreds of thousands of clones, approximately 86% of them appearing once. Seattle cases were enrolled at active infection and followed longitudinally.

The sample taken for sequencing was peripheral blood. The chain employs TRBV18 and TRBJ2-6, with 9 nucleotides matching TRBD2. The receptor was derived from a woman aged 70-85 years with COVID-19, enrolled during active disease. The CDR3 loop reads CASSPPPSGDPSGANVLTF. Written as DNA, the CDR3 is TGTGCCAGCTCACCACCTCCTAGCGGGGACCCCTCTGGGGCCAACGTCCTGACTTTC.